This TCR beta chain stems from a study of memory CD4+ T cells and cytomegalovirus serostatus. Single viable CD3+CD4+CD8-CD45RO+ cells were sorted as the memory CD4+ T cells. Study results and limitations: Of 150 to 200 reported CMV TCRbeta sequences, about 67 were found in memory CD4+ repertoires.

The CDR3 has 15 residues. Germline assignment: CDR1 SNHLY and CDR2 FYNNEI. Trimming left V 3 bases short and J 6 bases short, with 15 bases between. About this clone itself: Antigen: not known.

Produced via immunoSEQ multiplex PCR; TCRdb's table is partial and in-frame only. Altogether 50,000 to 60,000 clones are present, 80% being singletons, with the ten largest covering 1.3% to 1.5%. The chain carries TRBV2 and TRBJ1-5; D is perhaps TRBD1 (6 bases). The sequence was collected from an adult in good health and CMV-seropositive. The sequenced material came from memory CD4+ T cells from blood. CDR3 in DNA: TGTGCCAGCAGTGATCGGGGGGGGGCTAGTCAGCCCCAGCATTTT. Translated, it gives CASSDRGGASQPQHF.